The subject of this entry is one T cell receptor (beta chain). Its antigen is not known. A multiplex PCR was run with 60 Vbeta primers and 13 Jbeta primers. TCRdb keeps only in-frame clones here, not all; method: immunoSEQ multiplex PCR. The data show approximately 290,000 clones, about four fifths seen once. V was clipped by 6 bases and J by 1 base, with 21 bases between them. The germline V gene encodes CDR1 MDHEN and CDR2 SYDVKM. The CDR3 covers 17 residues. This record comes from a study of cytomegalovirus exposure and HLA in healthy donors. The study, taken as a whole, reports: Later examination showed HLA-associated TCR beta chains had greater clonal expansion than equally common others.

The chain combines TRBV28 with TRBJ2-5, with TRBD2 as a possible D gene (5 bases). This sequence was found in a girl aged 2 to 10 in good health and CMV-seronegative. The sequenced sample consisted of PBMCs. Written as DNA, the CDR3 is TGTGCCAGCAGCCTAGCCGGTTTTACAAGCTCCCAAGAGACCCAGTACTTC. Translation gives CASSLAGFTSSQETQYF.